This TCR beta chain was observed in a study of blood T cell repertoires in COVID-19. Libraries were prepared by immunoSEQ multiplex PCR; TCRdb keeps only in-frame clonotypes and omits some of them. The sample holds a few hundred thousand clones, approximately 87% seen once. With 1 base removed from V and 6 bases from J, the gap between germline ends came to 13 bases. Germline CDR1 SGHRS, CDR2 YFSETQ. The CDR3 is 14 residues long. The rearrangement joins TRBV5-1 to TRBJ1-2; D is ambiguous. The sequence came from a woman aged 45-65 years with acute or convalescent COVID-19. The source material was peripheral blood. CDR3 in DNA: TGCGCCAGCAGCTTGACTCAGCGGACGGATGGCTACACCTTC. Its protein product is CASSLTQRTDGYTF.